The sequence of this T cell receptor beta chain was determined in a study of cytomegalovirus exposure and HLA in healthy donors (dated by TCRdb to about 2017). Notes on the research overall: According to an earlier analysis of several hundred of the donors, about 179 million T cells yielded 95 million to 140 million unique TCR beta sequences and about 300 Gb of sequence data. Of the 398 genotyped donors, around 81% fell in the genetic ancestry cluster associated with self-reported Caucasian donors. On average, roughly 250,000 unique TCR beta nucleotide sequences were sequenced per donor among a few hundred genotyped donors of the cohort, with roughly a sixth of those sequences being non-productive. Every discovery cohort repertoire had been produced on one sequencing platform. Along with the roughly 710-subject first cohort, a separate validation cohort of 120 different subjects was used. A handful of DR-DQ haplotypes were treated as single units for association and clustering because of strong linkage in the cohort. A later analysis re-analyzed previously published TCR beta repertoires from about 730 donors and added high-resolution HLA genotyping to study TCR occurrence patterns. HLA typing covered class I and class II loci at four-digit resolution. In the later analysis, no new phenotypic data were used to find candidate immune exposures; instead, reliance was placed on TCR beta sequences and their occurrence across donors. The study aimed to test whether cataloging public T cell receptors could reveal signatures of past pathogen exposure. To decide whether each TCR beta V gene segment behaved as functional or pseudogenic, an earlier analysis of some 580 of the donors relied on high-throughput TCR beta sequencing. To predict cytomegalovirus infection status, the study brought together high-throughput TCR immunosequencing, statistical association of individual TCRs with disease status, and machine learning. Alongside the repertoire data, information on donor age, sex, ethnicity and CMV serostatus was compiled. The study used immunosequencing to profile the T cell repertoires of hundreds of subjects and linked those repertoires to cytomegalovirus serostatus. An early release that covered around 590 HLA-typed donors contained around 300 gigabases of sequencing data and 70 million to 100 million unique TCR sequences. Typing coverage differed by locus: A, B, C, DRB1 and DQB1 were typed in roughly 629-640 donors, DQA1 in roughly 500, DPA1 in roughly 590, and DPB1 in 400 to 490. Genome-wide SNP genotypes for about 55% of the roughly 670 donors were used in a later genetic analysis, which treated that subset as a discovery cohort. The investigation overall reported the following: The only immune exposure information available for the cohort was CMV serostatus. A further reported finding was that TCR beta sequences accurately predicted the HLA-A and HLA-B alleles for most subjects in the first cohort. According to a later analysis, TCR association rates differed among HLA loci, with DRB1 alleles showing the most associated TCRs and HLA-C alleles showing the fewest. Roughly uniform sequencing depth across donors was assumed in presence/absence analyses, although this assumption may not hold. A later analysis found that HLA-associated TCR beta chains were more clonally expanded and had lower generation probabilities than equally common non-associated chains. The sequencing pipeline was judged likely to have produced a cluster of highly shared sequence variants as a technical artifact. A total of 150 to 200 TCR beta chains were listed by the study as associated with cytomegalovirus. It was suggested by the authors that the approach could potentially be generalized to other disease states and immunological phenotypes. Most CMV-associated TCR beta chains appeared to be HLA-restricted in a later analysis, and the HLA associations seemed to be driven largely by CMV exposure. About 17 rarely observed V segments, including chromosome 9 orphons, were excluded from the earlier analysis of about 610 of the donors because counts were too low. According to a later genetic analysis, donors in an Asian-associated ancestry cluster had fewer N-insertions in productive TCRs than the approximately 630-donor mean. Most TCR sequences were seen in very few donors, while some public TCRs were found in many individuals. An earlier analysis of approximately 570 of the donors showed that most TCR beta V segments appeared in productive rearrangements either about 90% or about 30% of the time, which broadly matched IMGT annotations. Specific HLA alleles were associated with roughly 16,000 TCR beta sequences at a false discovery rate of 0.05 in a later analysis. According to a later analysis, parvovirus B19, influenza, CMV and Epstein-Barr virus appeared linked to several top co-occurrence clusters. Strong co-occurrence of HLA alleles, especially DR and DQ, made assigning TCR associations to individual alleles difficult. In this cohort, only TCR beta chains were sequenced, and detectable features were limited by the absence of alpha or paired-chain data. Because the 87-base-pair reads could not distinguish some IMGT-functional V segments, including TRBV6-2 and TRBV6-3, those segments were excluded. In a later genetic analysis, a missense DCLRE1C variant was associated with V-gene and J-gene trimming of TCR beta chains, and the association was replicated in an independent cohort. Correlated functional status among segregating V segments might reflect linkage disequilibrium, but an unknown experimental factor could not be ruled out. Three of the identified cytomegalovirus-associated TCR beta chains were confirmed in vitro to be specific for cytomegalovirus antigens. Cytomegalovirus status was reported to be diagnosed by the classifier with high specificity and sensitivity in both the original and validation cohorts. Because HLA typing was missing for some donors at each locus, association tests included only the typed subset.

The protocol used for the library was the immunoSEQ multiplex PCR assay. The multiplex PCR relied on a mix of 60 forward primers for TCR Vbeta segments and 13 reverse primers for TCR Jbeta segments. The CDR3 region of rearranged TCR beta genes was amplified from genomic DNA by a multiplex PCR assay. The amplified TCR beta libraries were sequenced on the Illumina HiSeq System as 87-base-pair reads. Regarding the original processing steps: A later analysis tallied roughly 78 million unique TCR beta chains across the 640 or so repertoires, and roughly 11 million of those chains were shared by two or more donors. Raw reads were error-corrected and collapsed into unique sequences with a nearest-neighbor algorithm that merged closely related sequences to remove PCR and sequencing errors. To assign V, D and J gene segments, CDR3 sequences were aligned to IMGT reference sequences. For a sequence to be retained, at least a six-nucleotide match to both a V gene segment and a J gene segment was required. A rearrangement was called productive if the CDR3 had no stop codons and remained in frame with V and J, and every other rearrangement was called non-productive. CDR3 was defined according to IMGT convention as the region running from the second conserved V-encoded cysteine to the conserved J-encoded phenylalanine. The earlier analysis of roughly 590 of the donors excluded any sequence lacking an unambiguous match to a single V gene segment. An earlier analysis of a few hundred of the donors called V segments functional above 56.7% productive rearrangements and segregating when the between-donor standard deviation exceeded 5%. A statistical classification framework was built to diagnose cytomegalovirus status from the catalog of TCR beta chain sequences. In a later analysis, V and J genes were assigned by comparing TCR nucleotide sequences against IMGT/GENE-DB human TR gene sequences. In a later analysis, CDR3 sequences and most-parsimonious VDJ recombination scenarios were assigned using the TCRdist pipeline. In a later analysis, every TCR beta chain was defined by the combination of its CDR3 amino acid sequence and its V-gene family, and reads without a unique V-gene family were dropped. As a way to deal with suspected cross-contamination and a sequencing artifact, a later analysis dropped 500 to 700 nucleotide sequences that were highly shared and had low generation probability. A later analysis calculated a clonal expansion index for each public chain from normalized within-repertoire ranks of inferred template counts. A later analysis computed generation probabilities with a VDJ recombination model fitted to out-of-frame rearrangements, and checked the results against IGoR. In a later analysis, TCR-TCR, TCR-HLA and TCR-CMV co-occurrence was scored with hypergeometric tests, and a repertoire-size bias correction was applied to TCR pairs. A later analysis estimated false discovery rates by permuting HLA or CMV assignments 20 times. A later analysis grouped co-occurring TCRs with DBSCAN, adding TCRdist sequence similarity when clustering within HLA-allele-positive subsets. Co-occurrence clustering excluded repertoires with fewer than 30,000 or more than 120,000 public chains, plus five with anomalous nucleotide sharing. TCRdb holds this immuneACCESS table with in-frame rearrangements only. Some clones are missing; in checked studies, unresolved V genes explain under half, and the rest has no known cause. V, J and clone size are taken as reported in that table, and D and trimming were inferred from the DNA itself. Across this sample there are some 200,000 clones, with roughly four fifths seen only once. Roughly 0.73% of the sample goes to the ten largest clones.

The cohort consisted of hundreds of healthy bone marrow donors. All cohort members were sampled while nominally healthy, although unrecorded immune exposures were likely present. The donor tested CMV seronegative and was one of the 352 seronegative cohort members. Every donor gave a peripheral blood sample, and the peripheral blood mononuclear cells from that sample were used for TCR beta sequencing. Genomic DNA was extracted from the blood cell samples with the Qiagen DNeasy Blood Extraction Kit. Spanning cysteine to phenylalanine, the CDR3 consists of 15 amino acids. Just CDR3 DNA is preserved here, 45 bases in frame from base 1. V is shortened by 3 bases, J by 3 bases, and the region joining them spans 12 bases. From a lookup of the germline V gene (reference sequence), CDR1 and CDR2 are LNHDA and SQIVND. This clone was detected only once. Its antigen is unknown. No per-base quality is available; no much larger clone lies one base away.

The sequence came from a woman aged 18 to 35 in good health and CMV-seronegative. Input material: PBMCs. The sequence is built from TRBV19 and TRBJ1-5; the best D guess is TRBD1, with 5 bases matching. The nucleotide sequence reads TGTGCCAGTAGTATCAGCGGGACTAACAATCAGCCCCAGCATTTT. This yields the protein CASSISGTNNQPQHF.